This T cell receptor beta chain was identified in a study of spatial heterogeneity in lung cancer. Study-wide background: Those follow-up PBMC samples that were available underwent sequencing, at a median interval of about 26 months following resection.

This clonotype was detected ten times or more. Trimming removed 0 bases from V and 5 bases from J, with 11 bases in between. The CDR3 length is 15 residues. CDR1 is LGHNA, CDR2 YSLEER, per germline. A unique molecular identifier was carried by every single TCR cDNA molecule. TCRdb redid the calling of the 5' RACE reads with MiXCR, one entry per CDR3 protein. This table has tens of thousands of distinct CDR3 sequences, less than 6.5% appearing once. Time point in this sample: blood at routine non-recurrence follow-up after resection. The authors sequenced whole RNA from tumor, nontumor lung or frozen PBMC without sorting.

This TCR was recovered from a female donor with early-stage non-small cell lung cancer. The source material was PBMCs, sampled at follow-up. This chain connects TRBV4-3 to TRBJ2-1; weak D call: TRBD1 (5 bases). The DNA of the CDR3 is TGCGCCAGCAGCCAAGAAGGAACCAGGGACAATGAGCAGTTCTTC. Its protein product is CASSQEGTRDNEQFF.